This T cell receptor beta chain was sequenced during a study of blood T cell repertoires in COVID-19. The CDR3 is made up of 14 amino acids. CDR1 is KGHSH and CDR2 is LQKENI in the germline V gene. V lost 6 bases, J lost 4 bases, and 7 bases stayed unmatched. Per the authors' pipeline: Researchers report that nucleated cell counts were estimated from reference gene primer amplification. Data came from immunoSEQ multiplex PCR; TCRdb stores just in-frame clones and leaves some out. D and trimming were read from the DNA, whereas the V and J calls and clone size are those reported in that table. The sample carries approximately 240,000 clones, around 90% recorded once. Cohorts were determined from participant-reported clinical history.

The sequencing input was PBMCs or T cells enriched from blood (not recorded which). The V and J genes are TRBV18 and TRBJ2-7; the match to TRBD1 covers 9 bases. This receptor was taken from a woman in her 30s with acute COVID-19. The CDR3 spells CASSVGQGKYEQYF. CDR3 in DNA: TGTGCCAGCTCCGTTGGACAGGGGAAGTACGAGCAGTACTTC. Supplemented by reference TRBV18 and TRBJ2-7, the full variable domain reads NAGVMQNPRHLVRRRGQEARLRCSPMKGHSHVYWYRQLPEEGLKFMVYLQKENIIDESGMPKERFSAEFPKEGPSILRIQQVVRGDSAAYFCASSVGQGKYEQYFGPGTRLTVT.